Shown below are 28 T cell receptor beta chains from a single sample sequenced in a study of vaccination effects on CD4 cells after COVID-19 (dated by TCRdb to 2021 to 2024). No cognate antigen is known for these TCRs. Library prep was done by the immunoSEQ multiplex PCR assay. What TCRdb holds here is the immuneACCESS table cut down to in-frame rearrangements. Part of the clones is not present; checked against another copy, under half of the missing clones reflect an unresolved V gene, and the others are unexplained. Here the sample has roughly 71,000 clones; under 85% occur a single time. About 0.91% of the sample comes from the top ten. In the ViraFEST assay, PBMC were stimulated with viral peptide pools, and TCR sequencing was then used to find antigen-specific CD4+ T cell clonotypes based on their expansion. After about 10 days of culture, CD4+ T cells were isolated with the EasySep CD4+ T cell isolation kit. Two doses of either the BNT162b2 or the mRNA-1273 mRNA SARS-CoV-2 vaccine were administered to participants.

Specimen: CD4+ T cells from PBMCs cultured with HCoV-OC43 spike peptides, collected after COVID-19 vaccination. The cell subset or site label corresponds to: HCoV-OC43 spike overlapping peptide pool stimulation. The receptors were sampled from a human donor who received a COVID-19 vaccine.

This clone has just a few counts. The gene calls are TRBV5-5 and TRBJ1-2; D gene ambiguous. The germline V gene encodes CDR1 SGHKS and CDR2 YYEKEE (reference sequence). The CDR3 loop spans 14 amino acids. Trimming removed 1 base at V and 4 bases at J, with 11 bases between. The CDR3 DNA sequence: TGTGCCAGCAGCTTGTCCGTGGGTGCCTATGGCTACACCTTC. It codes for CASSLSVGAYGYTF.

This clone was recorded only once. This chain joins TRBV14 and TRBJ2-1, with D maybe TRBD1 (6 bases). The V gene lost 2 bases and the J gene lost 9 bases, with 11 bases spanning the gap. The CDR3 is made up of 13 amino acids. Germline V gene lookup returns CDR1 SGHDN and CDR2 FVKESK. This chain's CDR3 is CASSQRGGFEQFF. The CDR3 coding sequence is TGTGCCAGCAGCCAAAGAGGGGGTTTTGAGCAGTTCTTC.

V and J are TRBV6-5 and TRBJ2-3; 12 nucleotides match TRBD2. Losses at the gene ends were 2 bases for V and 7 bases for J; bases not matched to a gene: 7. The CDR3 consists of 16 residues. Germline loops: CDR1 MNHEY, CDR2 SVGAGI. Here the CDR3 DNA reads TGTGCCAGCAGTTACGGCCCTAGCGGGGGGGCAAATACGCAGTATTTT. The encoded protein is CASSYGPSGGANTQYF.

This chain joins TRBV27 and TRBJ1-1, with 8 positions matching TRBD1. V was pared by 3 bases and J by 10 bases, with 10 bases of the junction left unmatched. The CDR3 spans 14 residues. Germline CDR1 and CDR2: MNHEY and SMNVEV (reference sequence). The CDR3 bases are TGTGCCAGCAGTTTCCGGGACAGGATTCACGGAGCTTTCTTT. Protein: CASSFRDRIHGAFF.

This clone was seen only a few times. CDR3 nucleotides: TGTGCCAGCAGTGAAATACTAGCGGGGGCACTTGAGCAGTTCTTC. It specifies CASSEILAGALEQFF. The gene calls are TRBV6-1 and TRBJ2-1; 11 bases are a match to TRBD2. Germline loops: CDR1 MNHNS, CDR2 SASEGT. Trimming cost V 2 bases and J 9 bases; bases outside gene matches: 6. This CDR3 has 15 amino acids.

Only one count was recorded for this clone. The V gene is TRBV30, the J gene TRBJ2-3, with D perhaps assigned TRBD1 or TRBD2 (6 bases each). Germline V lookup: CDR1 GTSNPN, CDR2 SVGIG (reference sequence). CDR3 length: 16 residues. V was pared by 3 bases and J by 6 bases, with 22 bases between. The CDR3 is CAWRPLTGGEADTQYF. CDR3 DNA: TGTGCCTGGAGACCCCTGACAGGCGGGGAGGCCGATACGCAGTATTTT.

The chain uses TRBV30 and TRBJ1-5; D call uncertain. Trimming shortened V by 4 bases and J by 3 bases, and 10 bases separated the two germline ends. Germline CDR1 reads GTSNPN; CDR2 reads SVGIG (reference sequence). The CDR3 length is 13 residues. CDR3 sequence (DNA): TGTGCCTGGAACGGGAAAAACAATCAGCCCCAGCATTTT. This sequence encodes CAWNGKNNQPQHF.

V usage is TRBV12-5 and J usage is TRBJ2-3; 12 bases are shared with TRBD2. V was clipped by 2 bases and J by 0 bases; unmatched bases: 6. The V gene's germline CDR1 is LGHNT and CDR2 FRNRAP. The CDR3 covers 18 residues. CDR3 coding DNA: TGTGCTAGTGGTTTGCCGAGACTAGCGGGGGAGAGCACAGATACGCAGTATTTT. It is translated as CASGLPRLAGESTDTQYF.

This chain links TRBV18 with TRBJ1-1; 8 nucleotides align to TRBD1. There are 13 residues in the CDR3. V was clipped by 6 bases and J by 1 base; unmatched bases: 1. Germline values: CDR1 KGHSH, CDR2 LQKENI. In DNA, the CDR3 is TGTGCCAGCTCGGGACAGGCGAACACTGAAGCTTTCTTT. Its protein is CASSGQANTEAFF.

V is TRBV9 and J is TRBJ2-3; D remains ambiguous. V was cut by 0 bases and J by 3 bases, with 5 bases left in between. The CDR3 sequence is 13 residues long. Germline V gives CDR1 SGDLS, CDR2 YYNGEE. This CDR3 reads CASSVVGTDTQYF. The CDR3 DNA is TGTGCCAGCAGCGTAGTAGGGACAGATACGCAGTATTTT.

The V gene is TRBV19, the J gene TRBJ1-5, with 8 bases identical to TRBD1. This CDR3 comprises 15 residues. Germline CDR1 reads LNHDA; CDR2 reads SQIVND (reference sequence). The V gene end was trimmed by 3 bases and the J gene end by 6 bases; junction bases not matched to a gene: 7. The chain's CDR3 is CASSIGQGRIQPQHF. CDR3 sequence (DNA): TGTGCCAGTAGTATTGGACAGGGACGTATTCAGCCCCAGCATTTT. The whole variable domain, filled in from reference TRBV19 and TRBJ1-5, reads DGGITQSPKYLFRKEGQNVTLSCEQNLNHDAMYWYRQDPGQGLRLIYYSQIVNDFQKGDIAEGYSVSREKKESFPLTVTSAQKNPTAFYLCASSIGQGRIQPQHFGDGTRLSIL.

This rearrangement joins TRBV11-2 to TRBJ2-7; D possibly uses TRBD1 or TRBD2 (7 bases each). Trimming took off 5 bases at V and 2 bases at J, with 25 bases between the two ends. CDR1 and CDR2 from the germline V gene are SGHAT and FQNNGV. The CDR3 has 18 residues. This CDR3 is CASSQGGRKPPCPYEQYV. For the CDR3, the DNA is TGTGCCAGCAGCCAGGGGGGGAGAAAACCTCCCTGCCCCTACGAGCAGTACGTC.

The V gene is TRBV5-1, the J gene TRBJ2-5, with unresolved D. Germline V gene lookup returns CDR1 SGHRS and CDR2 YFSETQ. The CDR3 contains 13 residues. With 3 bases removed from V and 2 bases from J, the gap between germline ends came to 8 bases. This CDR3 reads CASSSGPQETQYF. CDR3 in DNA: TGCGCCAGCAGCTCGGGCCCTCAAGAGACCCAGTACTTC.

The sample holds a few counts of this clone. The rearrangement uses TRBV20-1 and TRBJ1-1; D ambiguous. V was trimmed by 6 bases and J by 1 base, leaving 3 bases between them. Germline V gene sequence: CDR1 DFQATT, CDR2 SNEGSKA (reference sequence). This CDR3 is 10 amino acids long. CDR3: CSARNTEAFF. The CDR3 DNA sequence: TGCAGTGCCCGGAACACTGAAGCTTTCTTT.

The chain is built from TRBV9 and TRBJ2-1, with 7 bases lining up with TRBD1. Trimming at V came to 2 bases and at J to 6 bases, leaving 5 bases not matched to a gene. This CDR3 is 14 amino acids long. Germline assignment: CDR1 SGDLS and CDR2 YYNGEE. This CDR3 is CASSVRTGTNEQFF. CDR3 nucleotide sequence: TGTGCCAGCAGCGTGCGGACAGGAACCAATGAGCAGTTCTTC.

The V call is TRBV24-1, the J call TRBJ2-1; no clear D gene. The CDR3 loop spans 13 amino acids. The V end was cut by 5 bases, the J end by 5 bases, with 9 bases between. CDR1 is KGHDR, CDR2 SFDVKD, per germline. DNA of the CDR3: TGTGCCACCAGTGGGACCGTAAACAATGAGCAGTTCTTC. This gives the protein CATSGTVNNEQFF.

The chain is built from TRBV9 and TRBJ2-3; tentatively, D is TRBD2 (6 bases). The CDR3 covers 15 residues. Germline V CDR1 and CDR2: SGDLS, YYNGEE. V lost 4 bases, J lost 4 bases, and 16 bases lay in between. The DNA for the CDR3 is TGTGCCAGCAGCCCGGGTAGCGGTGACTCAGATACGCAGTATTTT. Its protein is CASSPGSGDSDTQYF.

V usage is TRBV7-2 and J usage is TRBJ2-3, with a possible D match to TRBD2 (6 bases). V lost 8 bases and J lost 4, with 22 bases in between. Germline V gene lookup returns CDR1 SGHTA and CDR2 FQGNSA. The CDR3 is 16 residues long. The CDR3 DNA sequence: TGTGCCAGCGGGCGGCAGGCAACCAAGCGGGCAGATACGCAGTATTTT. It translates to CASGRQATKRADTQYF.

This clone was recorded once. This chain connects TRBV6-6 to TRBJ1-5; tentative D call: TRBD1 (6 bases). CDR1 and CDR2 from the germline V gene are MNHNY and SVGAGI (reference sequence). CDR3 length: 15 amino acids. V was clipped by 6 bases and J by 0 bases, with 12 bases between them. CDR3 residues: CASRQQGDSNQPQHF. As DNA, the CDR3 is TGTGCCAGCAGACAACAGGGCGATAGCAATCAGCCCCAGCATTTT.

The CDR3 bases are TGCAGTGCTAGTGAGGGGGCTGAAGCTTTCTTT. Translated, it gives CSASEGAEAFF. The V gene is TRBV20-1, the J gene TRBJ1-1, with D possibly TRBD1 on 6 matching bases. The CDR3 is 11 amino acids. Trimming stripped 3 bases from V and 6 bases from J, with 8 bases between. Per germline, CDR1 DFQATT and CDR2 SNEGSKA (reference sequence).

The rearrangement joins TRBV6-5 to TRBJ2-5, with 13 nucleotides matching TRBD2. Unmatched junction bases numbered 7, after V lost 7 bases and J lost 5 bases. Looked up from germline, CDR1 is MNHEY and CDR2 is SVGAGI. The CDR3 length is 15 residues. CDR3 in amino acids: CASNPTSGGGETQYF. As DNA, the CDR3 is TGTGCCAGCAACCCCACTAGCGGGGGGGGTGAGACCCAGTACTTC.

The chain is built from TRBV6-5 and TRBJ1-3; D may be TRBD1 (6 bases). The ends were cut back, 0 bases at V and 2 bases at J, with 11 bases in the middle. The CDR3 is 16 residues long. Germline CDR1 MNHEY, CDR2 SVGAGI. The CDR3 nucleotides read TGTGCCAGCAGTTACTCGAGGGACAACCCTGGAAACACCATATATTTT. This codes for CASSYSRDNPGNTIYF.

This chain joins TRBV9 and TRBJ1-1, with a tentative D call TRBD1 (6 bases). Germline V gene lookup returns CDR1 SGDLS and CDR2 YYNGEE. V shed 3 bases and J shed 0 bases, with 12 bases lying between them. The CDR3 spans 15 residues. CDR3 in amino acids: CASSAGQLLNTEAFF. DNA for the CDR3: TGTGCCAGCAGCGCCGGACAGCTACTGAACACTGAAGCTTTCTTT.

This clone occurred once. The CDR3 bases are TGTGCCAGCAGCTCCACAGGGGTCACTGAAGCTTTCTTT. It specifies CASSSTGVTEAFF. The V gene is TRBV6-2 or TRBV6-3, the J gene TRBJ1-1; 7 positions agree with TRBD1. The V gene's germline CDR1 is MNHEY and CDR2 SVGEGT. The CDR3 extends over 13 amino acids. The ends lost 6 bases at V and 4 bases at J; junction bases unmatched: 5.

In DNA, the CDR3 is TGTGCCAGCAGCCGACAAAGGGCCGAGCAGTACGTC. Translation: CASSRQRAEQYV. The chain carries TRBV6-2 or TRBV6-3 and TRBJ2-7, with D unclear. Germline CDR1 and CDR2: MNHEY and SVGEGT. V lost 6 bases and J 6 bases, leaving 12 bases between the germline ends. CDR3 length: 12 amino acids.

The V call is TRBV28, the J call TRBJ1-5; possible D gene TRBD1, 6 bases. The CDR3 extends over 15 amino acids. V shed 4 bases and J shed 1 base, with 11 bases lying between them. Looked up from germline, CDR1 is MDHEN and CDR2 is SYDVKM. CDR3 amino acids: CASSYGGGSNQPQHF. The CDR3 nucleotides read TGTGCCAGCAGTTATGGGGGCGGGAGCAATCAGCCCCAGCATTTT.

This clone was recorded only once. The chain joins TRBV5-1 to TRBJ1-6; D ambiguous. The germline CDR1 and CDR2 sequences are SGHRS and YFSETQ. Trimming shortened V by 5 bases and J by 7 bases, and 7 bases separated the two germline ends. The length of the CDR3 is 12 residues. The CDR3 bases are TGCGCCAGCAGTCCGGGGAATTCACCCCTCCACTTT. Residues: CASSPGNSPLHF.

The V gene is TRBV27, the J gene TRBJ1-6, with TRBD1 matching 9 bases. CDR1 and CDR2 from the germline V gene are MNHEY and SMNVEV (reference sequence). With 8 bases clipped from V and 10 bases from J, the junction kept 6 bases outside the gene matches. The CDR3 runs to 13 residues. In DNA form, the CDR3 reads TGTGCCAGCCGGGACAGGGAGGGCTCACCCCTCCACTTT. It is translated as CASRDREGSPLHF.